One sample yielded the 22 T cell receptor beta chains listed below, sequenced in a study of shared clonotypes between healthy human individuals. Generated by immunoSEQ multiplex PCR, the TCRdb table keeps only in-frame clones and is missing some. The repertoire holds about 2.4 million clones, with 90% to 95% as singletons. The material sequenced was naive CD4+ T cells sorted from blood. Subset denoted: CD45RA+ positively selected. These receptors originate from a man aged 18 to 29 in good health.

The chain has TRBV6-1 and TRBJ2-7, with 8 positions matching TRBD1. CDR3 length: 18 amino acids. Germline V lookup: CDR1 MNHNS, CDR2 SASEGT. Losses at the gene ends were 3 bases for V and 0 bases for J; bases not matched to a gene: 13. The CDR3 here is CASSERRIRDRYSYEQYF. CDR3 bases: TGTGCCAGCAGTGAGCGAAGGATCCGGGACAGGTACTCCTACGAGCAGTACTTC.

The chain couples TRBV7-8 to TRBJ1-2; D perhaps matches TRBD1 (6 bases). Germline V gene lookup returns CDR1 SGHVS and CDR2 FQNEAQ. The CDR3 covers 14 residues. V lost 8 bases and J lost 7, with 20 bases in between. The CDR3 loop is CASSFEVGASGYTF. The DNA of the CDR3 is TGTGCCAGCTCGTTCGAGGTGGGGGCTAGTGGCTACACCTTC.

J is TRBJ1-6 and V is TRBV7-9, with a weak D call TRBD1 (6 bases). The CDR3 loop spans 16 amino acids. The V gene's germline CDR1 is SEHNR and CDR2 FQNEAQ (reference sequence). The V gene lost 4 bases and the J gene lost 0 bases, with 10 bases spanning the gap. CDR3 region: CASSYREGSYNSPLHF. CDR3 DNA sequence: TGTGCCAGCAGCTACAGGGAGGGCTCCTATAATTCACCCCTCCACTTT.

The CDR3 region is CASSPLGKDLFF. The CDR3 region has the DNA TGTGCCAGCTCACCACTCGGAAAGGACCTGTTTTTT. The chain employs TRBV18 and TRBJ1-4; D gene ambiguous. Looked up from germline, CDR1 is KGHSH and CDR2 is LQKENI. This CDR3 spans 12 amino acids. Trimming took off 1 base at V and 14 bases at J, with 11 bases between the two ends.

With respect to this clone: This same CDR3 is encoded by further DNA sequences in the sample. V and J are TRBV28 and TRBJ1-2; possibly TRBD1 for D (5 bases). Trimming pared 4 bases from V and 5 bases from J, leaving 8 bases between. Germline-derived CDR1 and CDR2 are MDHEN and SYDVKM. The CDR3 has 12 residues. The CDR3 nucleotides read TGTGCCAGCAGTTCCCAGGGTTATGGCTACACCTTC. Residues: CASSSQGYGYTF.

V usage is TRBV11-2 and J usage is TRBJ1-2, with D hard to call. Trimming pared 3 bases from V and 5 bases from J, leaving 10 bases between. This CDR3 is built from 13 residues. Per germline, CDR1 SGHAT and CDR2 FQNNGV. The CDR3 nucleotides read TGTGCCAGCAGCTTCGGGAATTCATATGGCTACACCTTC. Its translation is CASSFGNSYGYTF. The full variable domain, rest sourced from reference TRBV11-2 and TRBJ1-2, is EAGVAQSPRYKIIEKRQSVAFWCNPISGHATLYWYQQILGQGPKLLIQFQNNGVVDDSQLPKDRFSAERLKGVDSTLKIQPAKLEDSAVYLCASSFGNSYGYTFGSGTRLTVV.

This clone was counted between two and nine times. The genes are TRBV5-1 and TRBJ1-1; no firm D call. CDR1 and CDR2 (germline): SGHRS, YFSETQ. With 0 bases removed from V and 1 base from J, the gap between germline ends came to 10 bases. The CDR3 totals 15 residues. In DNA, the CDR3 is TGCGCCAGCAGCTTGGATTCTCGGCCGAACACTGAAGCTTTCTTT. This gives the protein CASSLDSRPNTEAFF.

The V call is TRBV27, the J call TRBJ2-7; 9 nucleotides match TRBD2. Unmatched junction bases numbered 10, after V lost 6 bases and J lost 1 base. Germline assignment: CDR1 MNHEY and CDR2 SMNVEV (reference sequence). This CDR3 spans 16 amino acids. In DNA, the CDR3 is TGTGCCAGCAGAGTTTCGTGGCGGGAGGGTTCCTACGAGCAGTACTTC. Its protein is CASRVSWREGSYEQYF.

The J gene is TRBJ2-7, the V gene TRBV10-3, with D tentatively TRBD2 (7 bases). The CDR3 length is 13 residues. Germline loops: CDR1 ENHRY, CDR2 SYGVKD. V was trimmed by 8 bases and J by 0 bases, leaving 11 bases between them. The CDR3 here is CAIGGGSSYEQYF. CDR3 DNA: TGTGCCATCGGGGGCGGGAGCTCCTACGAGCAGTACTTC.

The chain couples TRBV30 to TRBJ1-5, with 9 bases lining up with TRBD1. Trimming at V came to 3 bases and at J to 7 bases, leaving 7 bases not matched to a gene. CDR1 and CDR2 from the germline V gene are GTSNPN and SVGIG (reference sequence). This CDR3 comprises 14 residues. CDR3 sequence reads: CAWSGGQGTQPQHF. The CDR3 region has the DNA TGTGCCTGGAGCGGGGGACAGGGCACGCAGCCCCAGCATTTT. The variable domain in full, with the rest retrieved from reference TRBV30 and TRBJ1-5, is SQTIHQWPATLVQPVGSPLSLECTVEGTSNPNLYWYRQAAGRGLQLLFYSVGIGQISSEVPQNLSASRPQDRQFILSSKKLLLSDSGFYLCAWSGGQGTQPQHFGDGTRLSIL.

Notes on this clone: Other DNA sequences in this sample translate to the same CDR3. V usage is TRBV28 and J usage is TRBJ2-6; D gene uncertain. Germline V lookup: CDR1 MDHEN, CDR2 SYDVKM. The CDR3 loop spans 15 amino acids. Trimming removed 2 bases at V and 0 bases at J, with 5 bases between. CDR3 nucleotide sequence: TGTGCCAGCAGTTTAGGCATCTCTGGGGCCAACGTCCTGACTTTC. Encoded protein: CASSLGISGANVLTF.

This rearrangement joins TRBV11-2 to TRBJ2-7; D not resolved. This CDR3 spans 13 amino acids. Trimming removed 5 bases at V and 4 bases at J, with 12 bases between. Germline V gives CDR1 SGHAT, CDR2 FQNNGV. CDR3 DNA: TGTGCCAGCAGCCCGCGGTGGAGTTACGAGCAGTACTTC. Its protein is CASSPRWSYEQYF.

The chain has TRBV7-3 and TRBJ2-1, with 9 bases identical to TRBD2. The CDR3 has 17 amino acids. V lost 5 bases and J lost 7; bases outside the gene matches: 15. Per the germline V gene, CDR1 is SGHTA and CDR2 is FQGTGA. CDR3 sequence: CASSLFPASGVGNEQFF. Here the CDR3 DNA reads TGTGCCAGCAGCCTATTCCCGGCTAGCGGGGTGGGGAATGAGCAGTTCTTC.

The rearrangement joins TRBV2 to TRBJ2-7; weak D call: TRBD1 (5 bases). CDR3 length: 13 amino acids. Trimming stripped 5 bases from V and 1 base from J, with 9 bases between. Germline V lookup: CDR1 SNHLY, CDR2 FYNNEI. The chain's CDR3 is CASSLDSSYEQYF. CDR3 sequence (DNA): TGTGCCAGCAGTCTCGACAGTTCCTACGAGCAGTACTTC.

The DNA for the CDR3 is TGTGCCAGCAAGGGGGGGATTAATTCACCCCTCCACTTT. Amino acids: CASKGGINSPLHF. The genes are TRBV6-5 and TRBJ1-6; possible D gene TRBD1, 6 bases. V lost 7 bases and J lost 6, with 10 bases in between. The CDR3 has 13 amino acids. Germline values: CDR1 MNHEY, CDR2 SVGAGI.

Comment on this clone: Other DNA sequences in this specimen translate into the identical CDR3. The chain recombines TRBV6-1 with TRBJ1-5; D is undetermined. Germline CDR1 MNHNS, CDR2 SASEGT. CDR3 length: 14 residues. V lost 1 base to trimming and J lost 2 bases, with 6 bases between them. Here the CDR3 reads CASSEDGGNQPQHF. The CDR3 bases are TGTGCCAGCAGTGAAGACGGGGGCAATCAGCCCCAGCATTTT.

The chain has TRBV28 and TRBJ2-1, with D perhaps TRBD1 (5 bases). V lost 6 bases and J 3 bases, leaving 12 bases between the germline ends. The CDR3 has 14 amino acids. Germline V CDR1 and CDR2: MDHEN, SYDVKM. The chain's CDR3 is CASSLGAVYNEQFF. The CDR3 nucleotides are TGTGCCAGCAGCCTAGGGGCAGTCTACAATGAGCAGTTCTTC.

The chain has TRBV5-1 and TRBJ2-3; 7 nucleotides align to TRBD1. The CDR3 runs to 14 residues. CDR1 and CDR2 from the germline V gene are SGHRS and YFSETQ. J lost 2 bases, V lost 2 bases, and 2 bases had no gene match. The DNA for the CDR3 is TGCGCCAGCAGCTTCGGGACAGACACAGATACGCAGTATTTT. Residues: CASSFGTDTDTQYF.

The DNA of the CDR3 is TGCGCCAGCAGCCAAGATTTGATTGGCGGAACCCAGCAGTACTTC. Protein: CASSQDLIGGTQQYF. V usage is TRBV4-1 and J usage is TRBJ2-7; no firm D call. The germline V and J ends were trimmed by 0 bases and 8 bases, with 17 bases remaining between them. Germline V gives CDR1 MGHRA, CDR2 YSYEKL. The CDR3 is 15 residues long.

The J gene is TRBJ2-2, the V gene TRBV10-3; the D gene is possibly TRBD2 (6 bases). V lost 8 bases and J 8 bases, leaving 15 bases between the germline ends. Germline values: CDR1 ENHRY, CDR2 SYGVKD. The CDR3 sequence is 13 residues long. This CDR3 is CAIGGTLMGELFF. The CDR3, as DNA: TGTGCCATCGGGGGGACTCTCATGGGGGAGCTGTTTTTT.

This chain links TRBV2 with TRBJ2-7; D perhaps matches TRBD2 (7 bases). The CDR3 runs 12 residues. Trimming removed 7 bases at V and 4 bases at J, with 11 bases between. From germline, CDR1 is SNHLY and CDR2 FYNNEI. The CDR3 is CASKRDMYEQYF. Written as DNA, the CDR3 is TGTGCCAGCAAGCGGGACATGTACGAGCAGTACTTC.

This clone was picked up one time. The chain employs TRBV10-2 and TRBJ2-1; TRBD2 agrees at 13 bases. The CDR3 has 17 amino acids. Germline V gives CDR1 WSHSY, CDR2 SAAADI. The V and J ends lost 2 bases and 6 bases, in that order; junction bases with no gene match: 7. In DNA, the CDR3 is TGCGCCAGCAGTGAGACTAGCGGGAGGGGAGGGTCCAATGAGCAGTTCTTC. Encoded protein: CASSETSGRGGSNEQFF.